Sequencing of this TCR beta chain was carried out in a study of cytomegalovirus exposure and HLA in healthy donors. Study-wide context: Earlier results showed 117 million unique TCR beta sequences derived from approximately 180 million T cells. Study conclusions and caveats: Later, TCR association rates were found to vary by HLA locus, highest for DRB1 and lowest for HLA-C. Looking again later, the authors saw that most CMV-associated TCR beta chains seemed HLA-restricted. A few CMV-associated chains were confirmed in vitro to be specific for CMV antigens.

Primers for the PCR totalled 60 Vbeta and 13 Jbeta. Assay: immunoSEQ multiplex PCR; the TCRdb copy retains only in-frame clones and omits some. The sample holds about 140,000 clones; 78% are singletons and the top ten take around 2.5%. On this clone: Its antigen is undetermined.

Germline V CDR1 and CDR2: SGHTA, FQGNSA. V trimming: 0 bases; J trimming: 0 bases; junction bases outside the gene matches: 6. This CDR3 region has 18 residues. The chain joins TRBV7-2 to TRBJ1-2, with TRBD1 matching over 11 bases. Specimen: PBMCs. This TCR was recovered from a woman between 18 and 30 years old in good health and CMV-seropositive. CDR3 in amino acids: CASSLARTGGQANYGYTF. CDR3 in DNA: TGTGCCAGCAGCTTAGCGAGGACAGGGGGCCAGGCTAACTATGGCTACACCTTC.